These 21 T cell receptor beta chains were sequenced from one sample in a study of blood T cell repertoires in COVID-19. Repertoires were generated with immunoSEQ multiplex PCR, while TCRdb's copy carries only in-frame clones and drops some. This table holds about 52,000 clones, about 81% found once. Material: peripheral blood. All receptors derive from a woman aged 80 or over with COVID-19, enrolled during active disease.

This clone has a handful of counts. The chain recombines TRBV10-3 with TRBJ1-2; possible D gene TRBD1, 6 bases. The germline V gene encodes CDR1 ENHRY and CDR2 SYGVKD. V lost 2 bases to trimming and J lost 8 bases, with 12 bases between them. The CDR3 is 13 residues long. The CDR3 loop reads CAISEMGARGYTF. DNA for the CDR3: TGTGCCATCAGTGAGATGGGGGCTCGGGGCTACACCTTC.

The chain links TRBV30 to TRBJ1-5; possibly TRBD1 for D (6 bases). V was clipped by 7 bases and J by 2 bases, with 12 bases between them. The CDR3 extends over 13 amino acids. Looked up from germline, CDR1 is GTSNPN and CDR2 is SVGIG (reference sequence). The CDR3 nucleotides are TGTGCCTATACAGGGTCGGGCAATCAGCCCCAGCATTTT. This gives the protein CAYTGSGNQPQHF.

V gene TRBV18 combines with J gene TRBJ1-2; possibly TRBD1 for D (5 bases). Trimming pared 2 bases from V and 3 bases from J, leaving 16 bases between. From germline, CDR1 is KGHSH and CDR2 LQKENI. CDR3 length equals 16 residues. The CDR3 DNA sequence: TGTGCCAGCTCACCAACCCACAGGATGGCCGACTATGGCTACACCTTC. This gives the protein CASSPTHRMADYGYTF.

V gene TRBV5-1 combines with J gene TRBJ1-4, with 7 bases identical to TRBD1. Germline loops: CDR1 SGHRS, CDR2 YFSETQ. The ends lost 3 bases at V and 4 bases at J; junction bases unmatched: 3. The CDR3 is 14 residues long. The CDR3: CASSSGQINEKLFF. CDR3 coding DNA: TGCGCCAGCAGCTCGGGACAGATTAATGAAAAACTGTTTTTT. The whole variable domain, remainder taken from reference TRBV5-1 and TRBJ1-4, is KAGVTQTPRYLIKTRGQQVTLSCSPISGHRSVSWYQQTPGQGLQFLFEYFSETQRNKGNFPGRFSGRQFSNSRSEMNVSTLELGDSALYLCASSSGQINEKLFFGSGTQLSVL.

The rearrangement uses TRBV11-2 and TRBJ2-1, with D maybe TRBD1 (7 bases). The germline CDR1 and CDR2 sequences are SGHAT and FQNNGV. The V end lost 1 base, the J end lost 8 bases, and 18 bases lay between the germline ends. The CDR3 length is 16 residues. The CDR3 region is CASSLGHRGGYDEQFF. CDR3 in DNA: TGTGCCAGCAGCTTAGGTCACAGGGGAGGATACGATGAGCAGTTCTTC.

The DNA for the CDR3 is TGTGCCAGCAGCCTCGGACAGAACAAACCCGGGGAGCTGTTTTTT. Translated, it gives CASSLGQNKPGELFF. The chain carries TRBV6-6 and TRBJ2-2; possibly TRBD1 for D (6 bases). Germline CDR1 is MNHNY and CDR2 is SVGAGI (reference sequence). The CDR3 totals 15 residues. V shed 6 bases and J shed 6 bases, with 17 bases lying between them.

The rearrangement joins TRBV18 to TRBJ2-2, with 9 bases matching TRBD1. Germline V gene sequence: CDR1 KGHSH, CDR2 LQKENI. This CDR3 has 15 residues. V trimming: 3 bases; J trimming: 6 bases; junction bases outside the gene matches: 5. The CDR3: CASSPTGTGSGELFF. CDR3 in DNA: TGTGCCAGCTCACCGACGGGGACAGGGTCCGGGGAGCTGTTTTTT.

The gene calls are TRBV5-6 and TRBJ1-1; TRBD1 aligns across 11 bases. The V gene end was trimmed by 4 bases and the J gene end by 5 bases; junction bases not matched to a gene: 10. Germline V CDR1 and CDR2: SGHDT, YYEEEE. This CDR3 has 16 residues. For the CDR3, the DNA is TGTGCCAGCAGCCCAAGGGACAGGGGGATGGTTACTGAAGCTTTCTTT. Its translation: CASSPRDRGMVTEAFF.

This chain uses TRBV29-1 with TRBJ2-7; D is perhaps TRBD2 (5 bases). CDR1 and CDR2 from the germline V gene are SQVTM and ANQGSEA. The CDR3 is 12 residues long. V lost 4 bases to trimming and J lost 4 bases, with 11 bases between them. As DNA, the CDR3 is TGCAGCGTTGTGGTCCCGGGGTACGAGCAGTACTTC. It is translated as CSVVVPGYEQYF.

The sample holds a few counts of this clone. J is TRBJ1-2 and V is TRBV28, with TRBD1 identical over 10 bases. The CDR3 consists of 16 residues. Germline lookup yields CDR1 MDHEN and CDR2 SYDVKM. The V segment lost 4 bases and the J segment 4 bases; nucleotides outside the gene matches: 9. CDR3 in DNA: TGTGCCAGCAGTTCTTTCGGGACAGGGGTTATCTATGGCTACACCTTC. This translates into CASSSFGTGVIYGYTF.

This clone was recorded a few times. The rearrangement uses TRBV4-1 and TRBJ1-1, with 8 bases aligning to TRBD1. V was pared by 0 bases and J by 6 bases, with 6 bases of the junction left unmatched. CDR3 length equals 15 residues. Germline CDR1 MGHRA, CDR2 YSYEKL. CDR3 nucleotide sequence: TGCGCCAGCAGCCAAGACGCGACAGGGGACCCTGAAGCTTTCTTT. Residues: CASSQDATGDPEAFF.

Only one count was recorded for this clone. The V gene is TRBV7-6, the J gene TRBJ2-1, with a possible D match to TRBD2 (6 bases). CDR1 SGHVS and CDR2 FNYEAQ come from the germline V gene. The CDR3 has 15 amino acids. The germline V and J ends were trimmed by 1 base and 9 bases, with 16 bases remaining between them. In DNA, the CDR3 is TGTGCCAGCAGCTTAGGACTAGGAGTGGGGGGTGAGCAGTTCTTC. Residues: CASSLGLGVGGEQFF.

This clone occurred a few times. The rearrangement links TRBV19 to TRBJ2-7; D perhaps matches TRBD1 (7 bases). The germline CDR1 and CDR2 sequences are LNHDA and SQIVND (reference sequence). V dropped 8 bases and J dropped 0 bases, with 20 bases sitting between them. This CDR3 is built from 16 residues. The CDR3 region has the DNA TGTGCCAGTTCTACCCGGGGGACAGTTCCCTCCTACGAGCAGTACTTC. Amino acid sequence: CASSTRGTVPSYEQYF.

The rearrangement links TRBV10-3 to TRBJ2-5, with TRBD2 matching over 7 bases. V dropped 5 bases and J dropped 2; count of bases not matched to a gene: 5. From germline, CDR1 is ENHRY and CDR2 SYGVKD. CDR3 length: 14 amino acids. Here the CDR3 reads CAISPGTTQETQYF. Written as DNA, the CDR3 is TGTGCCATCAGTCCCGGGACTACTCAAGAGACCCAGTACTTC.

The V gene is TRBV15, the J gene TRBJ2-1, with TRBD2 matching 13 bases. The CDR3 sequence is 15 residues long. V lost 5 bases, J lost 11 bases, and 9 bases stayed unmatched. CDR1 is LNHNV and CDR2 is YYDKDF in the germline V gene (reference sequence). CDR3 region: CATSAGTSGISKQFF. The DNA for the CDR3 is TGTGCCACCAGCGCCGGGACTAGCGGGATTTCTAAGCAGTTCTTC.

This clone turned up a few times. The same CDR3 also results from other DNA sequences found in this sample. The rearrangement uses TRBV18 and TRBJ2-1, with D maybe TRBD2 (5 bases). The CDR3 is made up of 13 amino acids. V was pared by 0 bases and J by 6 bases, with 6 bases between. CDR1 KGHSH and CDR2 LQKENI come from the germline V gene. The CDR3 here is CASSPPGGNEQFF. The CDR3 bases are TGTGCCAGCTCACCACCCGGAGGCAATGAGCAGTTCTTC.

The chain couples TRBV24-1 to TRBJ2-3; D possibly corresponds to TRBD2 (6 bases). Germline V gene lookup returns CDR1 KGHDR and CDR2 SFDVKD. V lost 5 bases and J 0 bases, leaving 20 bases between the germline ends. This CDR3 comprises 18 residues. The CDR3 loop is CATSATRRGRTSTDTQYF. As DNA, the CDR3 is TGTGCCACCAGTGCTACCCGCCGGGGGAGAACTAGCACAGATACGCAGTATTTT.

The rearrangement joins TRBV29-1 to TRBJ1-1; D might be TRBD1 (6 bases). CDR1 SQVTM and CDR2 ANQGSEA come from the germline V gene. The CDR3 runs 14 residues. The V end was cut by 5 bases, the J end by 4 bases, with 17 bases between. The CDR3 reads CSVTYRAEGTEAFF. The CDR3 DNA follows: TGCAGCGTTACCTACAGGGCAGAGGGCACTGAAGCTTTCTTT.

The V call is TRBV7-9, the J call TRBJ2-7; 11 nucleotides align to TRBD2. This CDR3 contains 15 residues. Germline values: CDR1 SEHNR, CDR2 FQNEAQ (reference sequence). The V and J ends lost 5 bases and 1 base, in that order; junction bases with no gene match: 4. CDR3 DNA sequence: TGTGCCAGCAGCCAAACTAGCGGGAGATCCTACGAGCAGTACTTC. Residues: CASSQTSGRSYEQYF.

The genes are TRBV7-9 and TRBJ1-2; 8 bases match TRBD1. Germline values: CDR1 SEHNR, CDR2 FQNEAQ (reference sequence). This CDR3 has 15 amino acids. Losses at the gene ends were 5 bases for V and 5 bases for J; bases not matched to a gene: 10. In nucleotides, the CDR3 is TGTGCCAGCAGCCCCCGGACAGGGCAGAAGTATGGCTACACCTTC. Its protein is CASSPRTGQKYGYTF.

This clone was seen just once. The J gene is TRBJ1-2, the V gene TRBV5-4; the match to TRBD1 covers 7 bases. The CDR3 extends over 13 amino acids. Trimming removed 4 bases from V and 5 bases from J; junction bases left unmatched: 5. Germline CDR1 reads SGHNT; CDR2 reads YYREEE (reference sequence). CDR3: CASSPSGQYGYTF. CDR3 in DNA: TGTGCCAGCAGCCCCTCGGGACAGTATGGCTACACCTTC.